The 30 T cell receptor beta chains below were found in one sample sequenced in a study of cytomegalovirus exposure and HLA in healthy donors. It was with 60 Vbeta and 13 Jbeta primers that the PCR ran. Assay: immunoSEQ multiplex PCR; the TCRdb copy retains only in-frame clones and omits some. The sample consists of around 180,000 clones, 75% to 85% of them appearing once. What was sequenced was PBMCs. These receptors all stem from a woman between 45 and 65 years old in good health and CMV-seronegative.

The chain joins TRBV5-6 to TRBJ1-5; D uncertain. Germline V lookup: CDR1 SGHDT, CDR2 YYEEEE. Trimming left V 2 bases short and J 2 bases short, with 8 bases between. The CDR3 runs 14 residues. The CDR3 region is CASSFFAGNQPQHF. The CDR3 coding sequence is TGTGCCAGCAGCTTTTTCGCGGGCAATCAGCCCCAGCATTTT.

The V and J genes are TRBV2 and TRBJ2-5; the D gene is possibly TRBD2 (6 bases). The CDR3 has 17 amino acids. Germline V gene lookup returns CDR1 SNHLY and CDR2 FYNNEI. Trimming stripped 2 bases from V and 5 bases from J, with 21 bases between. The CDR3 spells CASSENRLVSAGETQYF. The CDR3 coding sequence is TGTGCCAGCAGTGAAAATCGCCTAGTCAGCGCGGGGGAGACCCAGTACTTC.

The V gene is TRBV7-3, the J gene TRBJ2-1, with TRBD2 matching over 10 bases. This CDR3 comprises 15 residues. Germline CDR1 and CDR2: SGHTA and FQGTGA. The J segment lost 10 bases and the V segment lost 5 bases, leaving 11 bases of the junction unmatched. CDR3 protein: CASSHRSGGAREQFF. The CDR3 DNA reads as TGTGCCAGCAGCCACCGGAGCGGGGGGGCTAGGGAGCAGTTCTTC.

There are a few counts of this clone. The chain joins TRBV29-1 to TRBJ1-1, with 8 bases matching TRBD1. The germline V gene has CDR1 SQVTM and CDR2 ANQGSEA. V dropped 3 bases and J dropped 6; count of bases not matched to a gene: 9. The CDR3 spans 14 residues. The CDR3 reads CSVEVGTGLAEAFF. The DNA of the CDR3 is TGCAGCGTTGAGGTAGGGACAGGTCTCGCTGAAGCTTTCTTT. The full variable domain, in which reference TRBV29-1 and TRBJ1-1 provide the parts outside the CDR3, is SAVISQKPSRDICQRGTSLTIQCQVDSQVTMMFWYRQQPGQSLTLIATANQGSEATYESGFVIDKFPISRPNLTFSTLTVSNMSPEDSSIYLCSVEVGTGLAEAFFGQGTRLTVV.

The chain combines TRBV2 with TRBJ1-2; 7 bases are a match to TRBD1. CDR1 SNHLY and CDR2 FYNNEI come from the germline V gene. CDR3 length equals 15 residues. Losses at the gene ends were 4 bases for V and 2 bases for J; bases not matched to a gene: 7. CDR3 sequence (DNA): TGTGCCAGCAGTGCAGTCAGGGGACAGAACTATGGCTACACCTTC. This codes for CASSAVRGQNYGYTF.

The genes are TRBV19 and TRBJ2-7; maybe TRBD2 (6 bases). CDR1 is LNHDA, CDR2 SQIVND, per germline (reference sequence). The CDR3 runs 12 residues. Trimming pared 3 bases from V and 6 bases from J, leaving 9 bases between. DNA for the CDR3: TGTGCCAGTAGTATGGCGGGGAGCGAGCAGTACTTC. Translated: CASSMAGSEQYF.

This CDR3 is CASSVGQGLLAFF. The CDR3 DNA is TGTGCCAGTAGTGTGGGACAGGGTCTCTTGGCTTTCTTT. The chain recombines TRBV19 with TRBJ1-1; 9 positions match TRBD1. CDR3 length equals 13 residues. The germline CDR1 and CDR2 sequences are LNHDA and SQIVND (reference sequence). V was clipped by 5 bases and J by 11 bases; unmatched bases: 9.

This chain links TRBV5-1 with TRBJ1-4; tentatively, D is TRBD1 (5 bases). Germline V gives CDR1 SGHRS, CDR2 YFSETQ. V was trimmed by 5 bases and J by 0 bases, leaving 11 bases between them. CDR3 size: 15 residues. The CDR3 loop reads CASSSPGATNEKLFF. CDR3 in DNA: TGCGCCAGCAGTTCCCCGGGGGCAACTAATGAAAAACTGTTTTTT.

The chain uses TRBV7-9 and TRBJ1-1; TRBD1 agrees at 8 bases. Per germline, CDR1 SEHNR and CDR2 FQNEAQ (reference sequence). The V gene end was trimmed by 2 bases and the J gene end by 6 bases; junction bases not matched to a gene: 8. This CDR3 is built from 15 residues. The CDR3 sequence is CASSLLGQAAAEAFF. CDR3 in DNA: TGTGCCAGCAGCTTATTGGGACAGGCCGCGGCTGAAGCTTTCTTT.

Note on this clone: A junction boundary mismatches the germline segment, possibly from a read error. V and J are TRBV29-1 and TRBJ2-1; no reliable D call. Germline CDR1 and CDR2: SQVTM and ANQGSEA. The CDR3 sequence is 12 residues long. CDR3 protein: CGVLSLGEKQFF. The DNA of the CDR3 is TGCGGCGTTTTAAGCTTGGGCGAAAAGCAGTTCTTC.

This chain joins TRBV19 and TRBJ1-2; 7 nucleotides agree with TRBD1. This CDR3 spans 13 amino acids. In germline, CDR1 is LNHDA, CDR2 SQIVND (reference sequence). The ends lost 3 bases at V and 6 bases at J; junction bases unmatched: 4. CDR3 nucleotide sequence: TGTGCCAGTAGTATGCAACAGGGGAATGGCTACACCTTC. Its translation: CASSMQQGNGYTF.

The genes are TRBV10-3 and TRBJ1-4; 8 nucleotides line up with TRBD1. The CDR3 is made up of 16 amino acids. The V and J ends lost 3 bases and 8 bases, in that order; junction bases with no gene match: 11. Germline loops: CDR1 ENHRY, CDR2 SYGVKD. As DNA, the CDR3 is TGTGCCATCAGTGAAAAACTACAGGGGGAGCTGGAAAAACTGTTTTTT. It yields the protein CAISEKLQGELEKLFF.

The chain recombines TRBV29-1 with TRBJ2-1, with 10 bases that match TRBD1. V was pared by 6 bases and J by 8 bases, with 10 bases of the junction left unmatched. Germline CDR1 SQVTM, CDR2 ANQGSEA. This CDR3 region has 14 residues. CDR3 bases: TGCAGCGTCTCAGGGGGACAGGGGTCTGATGAGCAGTTCTTC. It codes for CSVSGGQGSDEQFF.

CDR3 region: CASSRNYMNTEAFF. The CDR3 nucleotides are TGTGCCAGCAGTAGGAACTATATGAACACTGAAGCTTTCTTT. The chain recombines TRBV2 with TRBJ1-1; D unresolved. The CDR3 spans 14 residues. Trimming stripped 5 bases from V and 0 bases from J, with 10 bases between. The germline V gene has CDR1 SNHLY and CDR2 FYNNEI.

This sequence joins TRBV7-2 and TRBJ2-1, with TRBD1 matching 8 bases. Trimming took 2 bases from V and 3 from J; bases not matched to a gene: 12. CDR1 is SGHTA and CDR2 is FQGNSA in the germline V gene. CDR3 length equals 18 residues. In DNA, the CDR3 is TGTGCCAGCAGCTTATCCAGGGGGCTCGGTCGGGGCTACAATGAGCAGTTCTTC. It encodes CASSLSRGLGRGYNEQFF.

This clone came up a few times. The V call is TRBV15, the J call TRBJ2-1; D is possibly TRBD2 (7 bases). Germline CDR1 reads LNHNV; CDR2 reads YYDKDF (reference sequence). The CDR3 has 15 residues. Trimming took off 4 bases at V and 6 bases at J, with 16 bases between the two ends. CDR3: CATSKGGGGTNEQFF. In DNA form, the CDR3 reads TGTGCCACCAGCAAGGGGGGCGGGGGAACCAATGAGCAGTTCTTC.

This clone was counted a single time. The V gene is TRBV19, the J gene TRBJ1-5; D gene uncertain. Trimming removed 5 bases from V and 0 bases from J, with 8 bases in between. The CDR3 sequence is 14 residues long. The germline V gene has CDR1 LNHDA and CDR2 SQIVND (reference sequence). The CDR3 DNA reads as TGTGCCAGTAGTCCCAGACATAGCAATCAGCCCCAGCATTTT. Protein product: CASSPRHSNQPQHF.

The chain recombines TRBV19 with TRBJ1-5; no reliable D call. Trimming pared 5 bases from V and 9 bases from J, leaving 11 bases between. The CDR3 runs to 12 residues. The germline CDR1 and CDR2 sequences are LNHDA and SQIVND (reference sequence). The CDR3 region has the DNA TGTGCCAGTAGTGATTACCGAGGGCCCCAGCATTTT. Its protein is CASSDYRGPQHF.

The chain combines TRBV7-3 with TRBJ2-5; 9 bases map to TRBD2. The CDR3 extends over 16 amino acids. After removal of 4 bases from V and 4 bases from J, the junction contained 10 bases not matched to a gene. Per germline, CDR1 SGHTA and CDR2 FQGTGA. In nucleotides, the CDR3 is TGTGCCAGCAGCTACGGGACTAGCCCTTCCAGAGAGACCCAGTACTTC. This codes for CASSYGTSPSRETQYF.

This clone has more than one count but fewer than ten. V gene TRBV18 combines with J gene TRBJ1-5; D remains ambiguous. The V gene lost 6 bases and the J gene lost 6 bases, with 15 bases spanning the gap. CDR1 and CDR2 from the germline V gene are KGHSH and LQKENI. The CDR3 covers 14 residues. The CDR3 reads CASSPGREGQPQHF. The CDR3 coding sequence is TGTGCCAGCTCCCCCGGAAGGGAGGGTCAGCCCCAGCATTTT.

V usage is TRBV12-5 and J usage is TRBJ2-2, with 8 bases identical to TRBD1. CDR3 length equals 15 residues. Germline CDR1 and CDR2: LGHNT and FRNRAP. The V and J ends lost 7 bases and 1 base, in that order; junction bases with no gene match: 5. CDR3 sequence (DNA): TGTGCTAGTGCCGTCGGACAGGGGAACACCGGGGAGCTGTTTTTT. Encoded protein: CASAVGQGNTGELFF.

The chain couples TRBV9 to TRBJ1-3; 7 bases match TRBD1. The V and J ends lost 4 bases and 0 bases, in that order; junction bases with no gene match: 4. Per the germline V gene, CDR1 is SGDLS and CDR2 is YYNGEE. The CDR3 has 15 residues. The CDR3 here is CASSLQGLSGNTIYF. CDR3 coding DNA: TGTGCCAGCAGCTTACAGGGGCTCTCTGGAAACACCATATATTTT.

V usage is TRBV5-1 and J usage is TRBJ2-3; D perhaps matches TRBD1 (5 bases). V was trimmed by 0 bases and J by 2 bases, leaving 10 bases between them. The germline CDR1 and CDR2 sequences are SGHRS and YFSETQ. The CDR3 sequence is 15 residues long. The chain's CDR3 is CASSLVGAATDTQYF. DNA of the CDR3: TGCGCCAGCAGCTTGGTAGGGGCAGCCACAGATACGCAGTATTTT.

The chain employs TRBV19 and TRBJ2-1, with 9 bases identical to TRBD2. This CDR3 comprises 14 residues. Germline CDR1 and CDR2: LNHDA and SQIVND (reference sequence). V lost 2 bases to trimming and J lost 8 bases; unmatched junction nucleotides: 4. The CDR3 DNA sequence: TGTGCCAGTAGTATATTGGCGGGGGGGGATGAGCAGTTCTTC. It translates to CASSILAGGDEQFF.

This clone was found once. This rearrangement joins TRBV9 to TRBJ2-7; D perhaps matches TRBD2 (7 bases). V gave up 7 bases and J gave up 7 bases, with 24 bases separating them. CDR3 length equals 15 residues. Germline loops: CDR1 SGDLS, CDR2 YYNGEE. CDR3 sequence: CASSLTGGKQGEQYF. Written as DNA, the CDR3 is TGTGCCAGCTCCCTGACGGGGGGCAAACAGGGAGAGCAGTACTTC.

The chain employs TRBV6-1 and TRBJ1-2, with D perhaps TRBD1 (5 bases). The germline V and J ends were trimmed by 6 bases and 7 bases, with 18 bases remaining between them. The CDR3 runs 14 residues. Germline CDR1 MNHNS, CDR2 SASEGT. CDR3 amino acids: CASSLGGSYAGYTF. The CDR3 coding sequence is TGTGCCAGCAGCCTCGGGGGGTCCTATGCTGGCTACACCTTC.

CDR3 sequence reads: CASSSGLGAGELFF. Here the CDR3 DNA reads TGTGCCAGCAGTTCGGGACTAGGGGCCGGGGAGCTGTTTTTT. The chain employs TRBV6-5 and TRBJ2-2, with 8 bases fitting TRBD2. The CDR3 is made up of 14 amino acids. V lost 4 bases to trimming and J lost 6 bases; unmatched junction nucleotides: 4. The germline V gene encodes CDR1 MNHEY and CDR2 SVGAGI.

This rearrangement joins TRBV28 to TRBJ1-2; D remains ambiguous. The CDR3 totals 15 residues. From germline, CDR1 is MDHEN and CDR2 SYDVKM. Trimming took off 5 bases at V and 7 bases at J, with 20 bases between the two ends. The CDR3 reads CASSPQRGLPGGYTF. In nucleotides, the CDR3 is TGTGCCAGCAGTCCGCAGCGGGGTCTGCCGGGTGGCTACACCTTC.

The CDR3 DNA reads TGCGCCAGCAGTTTCACCGGGACAGGGACAGATACGCAGTATTTT. This sequence encodes CASSFTGTGTDTQYF. The rearrangement joins TRBV5-1 to TRBJ2-3; the match to TRBD1 covers 9 bases. CDR1 SGHRS and CDR2 YFSETQ come from the germline V gene. The ends lost 5 bases at V and 3 bases at J; junction bases unmatched: 7. The CDR3 spans 15 residues.

This clone occurred once. The chain joins TRBV7-3 to TRBJ2-1; TRBD1 is a possible D gene (7 bases). Trimming pared 5 bases from V and 9 bases from J, leaving 20 bases between. The length of the CDR3 is 15 residues. CDR1 is SGHTA, CDR2 FQGTGA, per germline. The CDR3: CASSQGGLRVVEQFF. The CDR3 nucleotides are TGTGCCAGCAGCCAGGGGGGACTCCGGGTTGTTGAGCAGTTCTTC.